These 23 T cell receptor beta chains share one sample of origin, sequenced in a study of blood T cell repertoires in COVID-19. Clones were read by immunoSEQ multiplex PCR, and TCRdb kept only the in-frame ones, dropping some. In the table there are approximately 210,000 clones, 83% of which are singletons. Input material: peripheral blood. These receptors were collected from a man aged 50 to 59 with active or convalescent COVID-19.

The J gene is TRBJ2-7, the V gene TRBV6-2 or TRBV6-3; TRBD2 matches 13 bases. V lost 5 bases to trimming and J lost 3 bases; unmatched junction nucleotides: 13. This CDR3 comprises 18 residues. The V gene's germline CDR1 is MNHEY and CDR2 SVGEGT. The CDR3 nucleotides are TGTGCCAGCAGTGGGACTAGCGGGGCATCATATAAGAACTACGAGCAGTACTTC. This gives the protein CASSGTSGASYKNYEQYF.

On this clone: The junction does not match germline at one end; this may be a read error. The CDR3 sequence is CSVEDRYTDTQYF. The CDR3 DNA is TGCAGCGTCGAAGACCGGTACACAGATACGCAGTATTTT. The V call is TRBV29-1, the J call TRBJ2-3; D is ambiguous. The CDR3 sequence is 13 residues long. Germline CDR1 is SQVTM and CDR2 is ANQGSEA.

The chain is built from TRBV27 and TRBJ1-1; TRBD1 matches 7 bases. The CDR3 is 13 amino acids. Germline CDR1 MNHEY, CDR2 SMNVEV (reference sequence). V gave up 6 bases and J gave up 4 bases; unmatched junction bases: 5. In DNA, the CDR3 is TGTGCCAGCAGACCGACAGGGCTCACTGAAGCTTTCTTT. The encoded protein is CASRPTGLTEAFF.

The CDR3 DNA reads as TGCGCCAGCAGCCAAGCCCCCAGAGGGCCCGGAAACACCATATATTTT. This translates into CASSQAPRGPGNTIYF. V gene TRBV4-1 combines with J gene TRBJ1-3, with unresolved D. Germline CDR1 and CDR2: MGHRA and YSYEKL. The CDR3 is made up of 16 amino acids. Trimming shortened V by 1 base and J by 4 bases, and 14 bases separated the two germline ends.

The V call is TRBV5-1, the J call TRBJ2-1; TRBD2 agrees at 13 bases. Germline V CDR1 and CDR2: SGHRS, YFSETQ. CDR3 length equals 19 residues. After removal of 1 base from V and 4 bases from J, the junction contained 11 bases not matched to a gene. In DNA, the CDR3 is TGCGCCAGCAGCTTGAACGGACTAGCGGGAGCAACTGAGTACAATGAGCAGTTCTTC. The encoded protein is CASSLNGLAGATEYNEQFF.

In its sample, this clone was seen once. CDR3 loop: CASSYGATSVFTDTQYF. The CDR3 DNA is TGTGCCAGCTCCTACGGAGCGACTAGCGTCTTTACAGATACGCAGTATTTT. This rearrangement joins TRBV2 to TRBJ2-3, with 8 bases identical to TRBD2. Unmatched junction bases numbered 16, after V lost 8 bases and J lost 3 bases. The CDR3 is made up of 17 amino acids. CDR1 is SNHLY and CDR2 is FYNNEI in the germline V gene. The whole variable domain, remainder taken from reference TRBV2 and TRBJ2-3, is EPEVTQTPSHQVTQMGQEVILRCVPISNHLYFYWYRQILGQKVEFLVSFYNNEISEKSEIFDDQFSVERPDGSNFTLKIRSTKLEDSAMYFCASSYGATSVFTDTQYFGPGTRLTVL.

The chain has TRBV24-1 and TRBJ2-5; 7 bases are shared with TRBD2. J lost 0 bases, V lost 1 base, and 4 bases had no gene match. CDR3 length equals 16 residues. Germline loops: CDR1 KGHDR, CDR2 SFDVKD. This CDR3 is CATSDFGREYQETQYF. The CDR3 nucleotides read TGTGCCACCAGTGATTTCGGGCGGGAGTACCAAGAGACCCAGTACTTC.

V and J are TRBV30 and TRBJ2-3; D might be TRBD2 (6 bases). This CDR3 is 17 amino acids long. V was trimmed by 5 bases and J by 3 bases, leaving 24 bases between them. In germline, CDR1 is GTSNPN, CDR2 SVGIG (reference sequence). In nucleotides, the CDR3 is TGTGCCTGGGGCTATTTTGTGGGAGGAAGGATGACAGATACGCAGTATTTT. Translating it yields CAWGYFVGGRMTDTQYF.

This clone was found once. The V call is TRBV11-3, the J call TRBJ2-3, with D possibly being TRBD1 (6 bases). CDR3 length: 15 residues. V lost 1 base, J lost 2 bases, and 10 bases lay in between. Germline V gene lookup returns CDR1 SGHNT and CDR2 YENEEA. The CDR3 loop reads CASSLGTAYTDTQYF. The CDR3 region has the DNA TGTGCCAGCAGCTTAGGGACAGCTTACACAGATACGCAGTATTTT. The whole variable domain, filled in from reference TRBV11-3 and TRBJ2-3, reads EAGVVQSPRYKIIEKKQPVAFWCNPISGHNTLYWYLQNLGQGPELLIRYENEEAVDDSQLPKDRFSAERLKGVDSTLKIQPAELGDSAVYLCASSLGTAYTDTQYFGPGTRLTVL.

The chain is built from TRBV9 and TRBJ2-7; a possible D gene is TRBD2 (6 bases). Trimming removed 4 bases from V and 1 base from J, with 15 bases in between. From germline, CDR1 is SGDLS and CDR2 YYNGEE. The CDR3 extends over 15 amino acids. CDR3 loop: CASSRREDYSYEQYF. The CDR3 DNA reads TGTGCCAGCAGCCGTAGGGAGGACTATTCCTACGAGCAGTACTTC.

This clone showed up just a few times. The chain uses TRBV11-2 and TRBJ2-7, with D unresolved. The CDR3 has 14 residues. Between the trimmed V and J ends, which lost 1 base and 0 bases, there was a span of 7 bases. Germline CDR1 is SGHAT and CDR2 is FQNNGV. The CDR3 DNA reads TGTGCCAGCAGCTTAGTGGCCAACTCCTACGAGCAGTACTTC. It encodes CASSLVANSYEQYF.

V gene TRBV11-2 combines with J gene TRBJ1-1; a possible D gene is TRBD1 (5 bases). Trimming left V 2 bases short and J 10 bases short, with 23 bases between. Germline lookup yields CDR1 SGHAT and CDR2 FQNNGV. The CDR3 consists of 16 residues. CDR3 sequence reads: CASSLLMVSAGLGAFF. For the CDR3, the DNA is TGTGCCAGCAGCTTACTCATGGTTTCGGCAGGGCTTGGAGCTTTCTTT.

In its sample, this clone was seen once. The chain has TRBV19 and TRBJ1-1; the D is unclear. The CDR3 runs to 14 residues. Germline V gives CDR1 LNHDA, CDR2 SQIVND (reference sequence). V was shortened by 5 bases and J by 3 bases, with 13 bases between the two germline ends. In DNA, the CDR3 is TGTGCCAGTAGTCCCGACAATCCGGACACTGAAGCTTTCTTT. It translates to CASSPDNPDTEAFF.

The chain combines TRBV27 with TRBJ1-5; maybe TRBD1 (6 bases). V was pared by 3 bases and J by 4 bases, with 13 bases between. The CDR3 extends over 15 amino acids. CDR1 is MNHEY, CDR2 SMNVEV, per germline (reference sequence). This CDR3 reads CASSFGLRGNQPQHF. DNA for the CDR3: TGTGCCAGCAGTTTTGGTCTCAGGGGAAATCAGCCCCAGCATTTT.

The chain combines TRBV7-8 with TRBJ1-2, with TRBD1 matching over 8 bases. V was clipped by 5 bases and J by 8 bases; unmatched bases: 10. The CDR3 is 14 residues long. Germline values: CDR1 SGHVS, CDR2 FQNEAQ. This CDR3 is CASSRRGQAFGYTF. The CDR3 bases are TGTGCCAGCAGCCGAAGGGGACAGGCGTTCGGCTACACCTTC.

The rearrangement joins TRBV7-9 to TRBJ1-5; a possible D gene is TRBD1 (6 bases). Per germline, CDR1 SEHNR and CDR2 FQNEAQ (reference sequence). Trimming took 4 bases from V and 5 from J, leaving 12 bases between them. The CDR3 spans 14 residues. CDR3 coding DNA: TGTGCCAGCAGCTCTCGTTCAGGGGATCAGCCCCAGCATTTT. Amino acid sequence: CASSSRSGDQPQHF. Together with reference TRBV7-9 and TRBJ1-5, the CDR3 gives the full variable domain: DTGVSQNPRHKITKRGQNVTFRCDPISEHNRLYWYRQTLGQGPEFLTYFQNEAQLEKSRLLSDRFSAERPKGSFSTLEIQRTEQGDSAMYLCASSSRSGDQPQHFGDGTRLSIL.

In this sample, this clone turned up once. This chain links TRBV5-1 with TRBJ2-3; the match to TRBD2 covers 7 bases. This CDR3 region has 16 residues. V trimming: 1 base; J trimming: 1 base; junction bases outside the gene matches: 6. Germline assignment: CDR1 SGHRS and CDR2 YFSETQ. CDR3 residues: CASSLPSGIGTDTQYF. CDR3 DNA sequence: TGCGCCAGCAGCTTGCCTAGCGGCATCGGCACAGATACGCAGTATTTT.

The V gene is TRBV28, the J gene TRBJ2-1, with 15 bases aligning to TRBD2. The V gene end was trimmed by 1 base and the J gene end by 7 bases; junction bases not matched to a gene: 8. The CDR3 runs to 18 residues. Germline lookup yields CDR1 MDHEN and CDR2 SYDVKM. The CDR3: CASSLLRTSGRAGNEQFF. CDR3 in DNA: TGTGCCAGCAGTTTATTGAGGACTAGCGGGAGGGCCGGGAATGAGCAGTTCTTC.

Here the CDR3 reads CALEGGDGTEAFF. CDR3 sequence (DNA): TGTGCCCTGGAGGGGGGGGATGGCACTGAAGCTTTCTTT. The rearrangement joins TRBV30 to TRBJ1-1; a weak D match, TRBD1 (6 bases). Germline-derived CDR1 and CDR2 are GTSNPN and SVGIG (reference sequence). Deletions cut 8 bases from V and 4 bases from J, with 17 bases between. There are 13 residues in the CDR3.

V is TRBV9 and J is TRBJ2-7, with D possibly being TRBD1 (5 bases). The CDR3 extends over 14 amino acids. Germline values: CDR1 SGDLS, CDR2 YYNGEE. The V gene lost 0 bases and the J gene lost 5 bases, with 12 bases spanning the gap. CDR3 sequence: CASSVVSGSNEQYF. For the CDR3, the DNA is TGTGCCAGCAGCGTAGTCTCAGGGTCCAACGAGCAGTACTTC.

The CDR3 nucleotides are TGTGCCGCGGGGGCGTATGGCTACACCTTC. Protein product: CAAGAYGYTF. The V and J genes are TRBV19 and TRBJ1-2; perhaps TRBD1 as D (6 bases). Per germline, CDR1 LNHDA and CDR2 SQIVND (reference sequence). Trimming pared 11 bases from V and 5 bases from J, leaving 9 bases between. The CDR3 has 10 residues.

The chain carries TRBV7-2 and TRBJ1-5, with D unclear. Trimming cost V 1 base and J 0 bases, with 4 bases left between them. CDR1 SGHTA and CDR2 FQGNSA come from the germline V gene. The length of the CDR3 is 14 residues. CDR3 bases: TGTGCCAGCAGCTTAGTCTATAGCAATCAGCCCCAGCATTTT. It yields the protein CASSLVYSNQPQHF.

This chain uses TRBV11-3 with TRBJ2-1; TRBD2 might be the D (7 bases). The CDR3 is 15 amino acids. With 4 bases removed from V and 4 bases from J, the gap between germline ends came to 14 bases. CDR1 and CDR2 from the germline V gene are SGHNT and YENEEA. The DNA of the CDR3 is TGTGCCAGCAGCTCACAGGGAGGGAGGTACAATGAGCAGTTCTTC. Translation: CASSSQGGRYNEQFF.